This TCR beta chain came from a study of blood T cell repertoires in COVID-19. The CDR3 totals 15 residues. J lost 5 bases, V lost 5 bases, and 9 bases had no gene match. The germline CDR1 and CDR2 sequences are SNHLY and FYNNEI. Clones were read by immunoSEQ multiplex PCR, and TCRdb kept only the in-frame ones, dropping some. Seen here are under 250,000 clones, around 80% observed once, and the top ten hold 25% to 35%. Sequencing input: peripheral blood. J is TRBJ2-1 and V is TRBV2, with 7 bases matching TRBD1. The TCR comes from a man in his forties with acute or convalescent COVID-19. DNA of the CDR3: TGTGCCAGCAGTAGAAGGACAGGACCTGACAATGAGCAGTTCTTC. It translates to CASSRRTGPDNEQFF. Full variable domain (remainder filled in from reference TRBV2 and TRBJ2-1): EPEVTQTPSHQVTQMGQEVILRCVPISNHLYFYWYRQILGQKVEFLVSFYNNEISEKSEIFDDQFSVERPDGSNFTLKIRSTKLEDSAMYFCASSRRTGPDNEQFFGPGTRLTVL.